Shown below are 25 T cell receptor beta chains from a single sample sequenced in a study of cytomegalovirus exposure and HLA in healthy donors. Researchers ran the PCR with 60 Vbeta and 13 Jbeta primers. Libraries were prepared by immunoSEQ multiplex PCR; TCRdb keeps only in-frame clonotypes and omits some of them. The sample lists 80,000 to 100,000 clones, roughly three quarters seen once, with around 1.5% in the top ten. The sample was PBMCs. Receptors originate from a middle-aged man in good health and CMV-seronegative.

The chain employs TRBV7-9 and TRBJ1-4; TRBD1 is a possible D gene (6 bases). The CDR3 is 13 residues long. Trimming removed 8 bases at V and 8 bases at J, with 15 bases between. Per the germline V gene, CDR1 is SEHNR and CDR2 is FQNEAQ (reference sequence). The CDR3 DNA is TGTGCCAGCCGGGGGGGGGCTATAGAAAAACTGTTTTTT. Protein sequence: CASRGGAIEKLFF.

The chain employs TRBV2 and TRBJ1-1; weak D call: TRBD1 (5 bases). Trimming left V 6 bases short and J 2 bases short, with 10 bases between. The CDR3 has 13 residues. Germline CDR1 and CDR2: SNHLY and FYNNEI. CDR3 protein: CASRRQTNTEAFF. As DNA, the CDR3 is TGTGCCAGCAGAAGACAGACAAACACTGAAGCTTTCTTT.

This chain connects TRBV5-1 to TRBJ2-5; perhaps TRBD1 as D (6 bases). The better agreement between TRBJ2-7 and the DNA end casts doubt on the J call. CDR1 and CDR2 from the germline V gene are SGHRS and YFSETQ. The CDR3 spans 13 residues. The chain's CDR3 is CASSSTGTYEQYF. DNA for the CDR3: TGCGCCAGCAGCTCGACAGGTACCTACGAGCAGTACTTC.

This CDR3 is CASSNYSSGYTF. In nucleotides, the CDR3 is TGTGCCAGCAGTAACTATTCTAGTGGCTACACCTTC. The rearrangement links TRBV7-9 to TRBJ1-2; D gene unclear. V lost 6 bases and J lost 7, with 12 bases in between. The CDR3 loop spans 12 amino acids. Germline V lookup: CDR1 SEHNR, CDR2 FQNEAQ (reference sequence).

J is TRBJ2-7 and V is TRBV6-5; D is possibly TRBD2 (7 bases). Looked up from germline, CDR1 is MNHEY and CDR2 is SVGAGI. Trimming pared 2 bases from V and 4 bases from J, leaving 15 bases between. The length of the CDR3 is 15 residues. The CDR3 reads CASSYEGGGSYEQYF. DNA for the CDR3: TGTGCCAGCAGTTACGAGGGGGGGGGTTCTTACGAGCAGTACTTC.

V is TRBV6-5 and J is TRBJ1-2; 7 positions match TRBD1. With 5 bases clipped from V and 4 bases from J, the junction kept 7 bases outside the gene matches. This CDR3 comprises 14 residues. Germline assignment: CDR1 MNHEY and CDR2 SVGAGI. The CDR3 protein is CASSPGQRVYGYTF. DNA of the CDR3: TGTGCCAGCAGTCCGGGACAGAGAGTCTATGGCTACACCTTC.

The V gene is TRBV6-6, the J gene TRBJ2-1; TRBD1 matches 7 bases. CDR3 length: 15 residues. The V gene's germline CDR1 is MNHNY and CDR2 SVGAGI (reference sequence). The junction had 11 bases not matched to a gene; V was cut back by 7 bases and J by 5 bases. CDR3 sequence: CASNSRDSRNNEQFF. DNA of the CDR3: TGTGCCAGCAATTCCCGGGACAGTAGGAACAATGAGCAGTTCTTC.

The CDR3 loop is CASSYNAGASPLHF. The CDR3 coding sequence is TGTGCCAGCAGTTATAACGCGGGGGCTTCACCCCTCCACTTT. J is TRBJ1-6 and V is TRBV6-6, with a weak D call TRBD1 (6 bases). The V end lost 3 bases, the J end lost 9 bases, and 12 bases lay between the germline ends. Per germline, CDR1 MNHNY and CDR2 SVGAGI (reference sequence). The CDR3 extends over 14 amino acids.

The V gene is TRBV6-6, the J gene TRBJ2-6, with 7 bases aligning to TRBD2. The ends lost 2 bases at V and 0 bases at J; junction bases unmatched: 1. This CDR3 region has 16 residues. Per germline, CDR1 MNHNY and CDR2 SVGAGI (reference sequence). The CDR3 here is CASSYTGGSGANVLTF. The CDR3 coding sequence is TGTGCCAGCAGTTACACGGGGGGCTCTGGGGCCAACGTCCTGACTTTC.

The chain joins TRBV5-1 to TRBJ2-3; D remains ambiguous. This CDR3 contains 11 residues. Germline values: CDR1 SGHRS, CDR2 YFSETQ. Trimming took 4 bases from V and 2 from J, leaving 2 bases between them. The CDR3 DNA sequence: TGCGCCAGCAGCCTCACAGATACGCAGTATTTT. This translates into CASSLTDTQYF.

The chain is built from TRBV28 and TRBJ1-2, with 9 bases identical to TRBD1. Germline loops: CDR1 MDHEN, CDR2 SYDVKM. J lost 1 base, V lost 4 bases, and 10 bases had no gene match. CDR3 length: 17 residues. CDR3 DNA sequence: TGTGCCAGCAGTTCCTCCGGGACAGGGTGGATTAACTATGGCTACACCTTC. Residues: CASSSSGTGWINYGYTF.

The rearrangement joins TRBV5-1 to TRBJ2-4; no clear D. V dropped 0 bases and J dropped 8 bases, with 6 bases sitting between them. The V gene's germline CDR1 is SGHRS and CDR2 YFSETQ. The CDR3 has 12 residues. Here the CDR3 DNA reads TGCGCCAGCAGCTTGGCCGCGGACATTCAGTACTTC. It specifies CASSLAADIQYF.

The rearrangement joins TRBV6-1 to TRBJ2-4, with a weak D call TRBD2 (5 bases). Trimming took off 7 bases at V and 6 bases at J, with 16 bases between the two ends. Germline assignment: CDR1 MNHNS and CDR2 SASEGT. The CDR3 extends over 14 amino acids. The DNA for the CDR3 is TGTGCCAGCACCAAGGACTTGGCAGCAAACATTCAGTACTTC. The encoded protein is CASTKDLAANIQYF.

Details on this clone: Other DNA sequences in the sample encode the same CDR3. The CDR3 here is CASSLAGSYEQYF. The CDR3, as DNA: TGTGCCAGCAGCTTGGCCGGGTCCTACGAGCAGTACTTC. The chain uses TRBV5-4 and TRBJ2-7, with D hard to call. Germline assignment: CDR1 SGHNT and CDR2 YYREEE (reference sequence). The CDR3 contains 13 residues. V was pared by 0 bases and J by 1 base, with 5 bases between. The variable domain in full, completed from reference TRBV5-4 and TRBJ2-7, reads ETGVTQSPTHLIKTRGQQVTLRCSSQSGHNTVSWYQQALGQGPQFIFQYYREEENGRGNFPPRFSGLQFPNYSSELNVNALELDDSALYLCASSLAGSYEQYFGPGTRLTVT.

The chain has TRBV4-1 and TRBJ2-5; 12 bases line up with TRBD2. Trimming at V came to 4 bases and at J to 1 base, leaving 13 bases not matched to a gene. Germline V gene lookup returns CDR1 MGHRA and CDR2 YSYEKL. The CDR3 is made up of 19 amino acids. The CDR3 DNA sequence: TGCGCCAGCAGCCTCACGGGCGGGCTAGCGGGAGGGTTCCAAGAGACCCAGTACTTC. This codes for CASSLTGGLAGGFQETQYF.

Regarding this clone: The junction departs from the called germline gene at one end, perhaps through a read error. Different DNA sequences within this sample yield the same CDR3. The rearrangement joins TRBV25-1 to TRBJ1-2; D is undetermined. The CDR3 spans 14 residues. Per the germline V gene, CDR1 is MGHDK and CDR2 is SYGVNS. The CDR3 here is CASSGGLANYGYTF. Written as DNA, the CDR3 is TGTGCCAGCAGTGGAGGGCTAGCTAACTATGGCTATACCTTC.

The V and J genes are TRBV28 and TRBJ1-5, with D unclear. Germline loops: CDR1 MDHEN, CDR2 SYDVKM. The CDR3 is made up of 16 amino acids. With 1 base removed from V and 1 base from J, the gap between germline ends came to 11 bases. CDR3 DNA: TGTGCCAGCAGTTTATTAGTGGGCCCCAGCAATCAGCCCCAGCATTTT. Translated: CASSLLVGPSNQPQHF. Full variable domain (rest looked up from reference TRBV28 and TRBJ1-5): DVKVTQSSRYLVKRTGEKVFLECVQDMDHENMFWYRQDPGLGLRLIYFSYDVKMKEKGDIPEGYSVSREKKERFSLILESASTNQTSMYLCASSLLVGPSNQPQHFGDGTRLSIL.

The J gene is TRBJ2-4, the V gene TRBV5-6; D gene uncertain. The CDR3 has 13 residues. Germline V CDR1 and CDR2: SGHDT, YYEEEE. V was cut by 1 base and J by 8 bases, with 10 bases left in between. The CDR3 nucleotides are TGTGCCAGCAGCTTGCGTGGAGTAGACATTCAGTACTTC. This encodes CASSLRGVDIQYF.

DNA of the CDR3: TGTGCCAGCACCGAAACGCGACAGGGGGTCCACTTT. Its translation is CASTETRQGVHF. The J gene is TRBJ1-6, the V gene TRBV6-1, with 9 bases fitting TRBD1. The CDR3 runs 12 residues. J was trimmed by 17 bases and V by 7 bases; bases with no gene match: 9. CDR1 and CDR2 (germline): MNHNS, SASEGT.

J is TRBJ2-5 and V is TRBV7-2; TRBD2 matches 13 bases. The J segment lost 11 bases and the V segment lost 0 bases, leaving 6 bases of the junction unmatched. Per germline, CDR1 SGHTA and CDR2 FQGNSA. The CDR3 sequence is 15 residues long. CDR3 sequence: CASSLAPGLAGEQYF. CDR3 DNA: TGTGCCAGCAGCTTAGCGCCAGGACTAGCGGGGGAGCAGTACTTC.

The chain recombines TRBV28 with TRBJ2-1; D is ambiguous. Deletions cut 3 bases from V and 14 bases from J, with 14 bases between. Germline V gene lookup returns CDR1 MDHEN and CDR2 SYDVKM. The length of the CDR3 is 12 residues. The CDR3 region is CASSFEYYRKFF. CDR3 coding DNA: TGTGCCAGCAGTTTTGAGTATTATAGAAAGTTCTTC.

This sequence joins TRBV2 and TRBJ2-5; D might be TRBD1 (6 bases). The CDR3 spans 14 residues. Germline V gene sequence: CDR1 SNHLY, CDR2 FYNNEI. V was pared by 3 bases and J by 5 bases, with 13 bases between. The CDR3 loop reads CASSEETGMETQYF. CDR3 nucleotide sequence: TGTGCCAGCAGTGAGGAAACAGGGATGGAGACCCAGTACTTC. Based on the CDR3 plus reference TRBV2 and TRBJ2-5, the full variable domain is EPEVTQTPSHQVTQMGQEVILRCVPISNHLYFYWYRQILGQKVEFLVSFYNNEISEKSEIFDDQFSVERPDGSNFTLKIRSTKLEDSAMYFCASSEETGMETQYFGPGTRLLVL.

This clone was found a few times. The chain links TRBV6-1 to TRBJ1-5; no reliable D call. Germline CDR1 reads MNHNS; CDR2 reads SASEGT. V was trimmed by 6 bases and J by 4 bases, leaving 13 bases between them. The CDR3 runs 14 residues. CDR3 amino acids: CASRASTPNQPQHF. The CDR3 DNA reads as TGTGCCAGCAGGGCCTCCACACCGAATCAGCCCCAGCATTTT.

This chain links TRBV5-1 with TRBJ1-2; no firm D call. The CDR3 covers 12 residues. Germline V gene data show CDR1 as SGHRS and CDR2 as YFSETQ. V was shortened by 0 bases and J by 6 bases, with 6 bases between the two germline ends. Here the CDR3 reads CASSLDQNGYTF. CDR3 DNA sequence: TGCGCCAGCAGCTTGGACCAGAATGGCTACACCTTC.

The rearrangement uses TRBV7-2 and TRBJ1-2, with D unclear. Deletions cut 5 bases from V and 3 bases from J, with 16 bases between. This CDR3 is built from 15 residues. The germline gives CDR1 SGHTA, CDR2 FQGNSA. CDR3 loop: CASSQYDSSHYGYTF. Here the CDR3 DNA reads TGTGCCAGCAGCCAGTACGACTCATCCCACTATGGCTACACCTTC. Using reference TRBV7-2 and TRBJ1-2 for the parts outside the CDR3, the full variable domain is GAGVSQSPSNKVTEKGKDVELRCDPISGHTALYWYRQSLGQGLEFLIYFQGNSAPDKSGLPSDRFSAERTGGSVSTLTIQRTQQEDSAVYLCASSQYDSSHYGYTFGSGTRLTVV.